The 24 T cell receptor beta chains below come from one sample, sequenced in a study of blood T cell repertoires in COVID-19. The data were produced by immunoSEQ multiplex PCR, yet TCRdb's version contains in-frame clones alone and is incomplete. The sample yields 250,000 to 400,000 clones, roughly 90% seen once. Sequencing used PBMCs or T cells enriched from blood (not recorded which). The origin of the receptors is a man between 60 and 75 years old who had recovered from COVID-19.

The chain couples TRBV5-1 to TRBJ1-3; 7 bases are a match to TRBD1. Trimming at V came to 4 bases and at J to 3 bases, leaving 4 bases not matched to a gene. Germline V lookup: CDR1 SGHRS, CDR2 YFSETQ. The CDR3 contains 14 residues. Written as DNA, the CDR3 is TGCGCCAGCAGCCCCCGGGACAGTGGAAACACCATATATTTT. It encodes CASSPRDSGNTIYF.

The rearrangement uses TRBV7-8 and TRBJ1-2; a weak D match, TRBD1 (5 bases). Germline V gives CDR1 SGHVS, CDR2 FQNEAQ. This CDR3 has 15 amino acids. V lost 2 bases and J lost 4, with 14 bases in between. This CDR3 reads CASSLLPGIGYGYTF. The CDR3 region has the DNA TGTGCCAGCAGCTTACTTCCAGGGATCGGCTATGGCTACACCTTC.

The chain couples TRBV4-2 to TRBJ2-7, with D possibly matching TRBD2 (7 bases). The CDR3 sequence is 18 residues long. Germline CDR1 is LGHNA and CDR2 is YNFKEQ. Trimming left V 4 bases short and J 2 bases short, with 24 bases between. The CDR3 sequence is CASSLLTPRGGTTYEQYF. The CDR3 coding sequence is TGTGCCAGCAGCCTCCTAACCCCCAGGGGAGGGACTACCTACGAGCAGTACTTC.

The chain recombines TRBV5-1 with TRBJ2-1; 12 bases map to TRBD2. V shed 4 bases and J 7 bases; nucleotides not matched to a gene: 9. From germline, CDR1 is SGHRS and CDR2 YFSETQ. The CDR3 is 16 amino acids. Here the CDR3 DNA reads TGCGCCAGCAGCCCGGTCGGACTAGCGGGGACAAATGAGCAGTTCTTC. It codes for CASSPVGLAGTNEQFF.

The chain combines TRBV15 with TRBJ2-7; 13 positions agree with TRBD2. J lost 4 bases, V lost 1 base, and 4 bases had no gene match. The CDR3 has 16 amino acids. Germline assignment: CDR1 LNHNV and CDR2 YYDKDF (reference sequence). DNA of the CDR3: TGTGCCACCAGCAGAGGGACTAGCGGGAGTCATTACGAGCAGTACTTC. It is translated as CATSRGTSGSHYEQYF.

The CDR3 reads CASSFTSISDGYTF. The CDR3 DNA reads TGTGCCAGCAGCTTTACCTCGATTTCGGATGGCTACACCTTC. The V call is TRBV5-4, the J call TRBJ1-2, with no clear D. V gave up 2 bases and J gave up 6 bases, with 14 bases separating them. The CDR3 has 14 residues. CDR1 is SGHNT and CDR2 is YYREEE in the germline V gene (reference sequence).

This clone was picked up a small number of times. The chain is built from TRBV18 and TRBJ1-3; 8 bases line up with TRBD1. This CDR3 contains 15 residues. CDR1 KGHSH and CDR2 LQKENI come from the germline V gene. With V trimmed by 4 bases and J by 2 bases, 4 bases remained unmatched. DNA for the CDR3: TGTGCCAGCTCACTCGACAGGGGCGCTGGAAACACCATATATTTT. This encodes CASSLDRGAGNTIYF.

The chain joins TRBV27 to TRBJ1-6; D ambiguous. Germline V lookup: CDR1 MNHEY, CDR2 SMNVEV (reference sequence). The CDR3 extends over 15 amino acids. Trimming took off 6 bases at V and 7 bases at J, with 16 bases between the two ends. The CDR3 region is CASSGWAGINSPLHF. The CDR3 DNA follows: TGTGCCAGCAGCGGCTGGGCGGGTATCAATTCACCCCTCCACTTT.

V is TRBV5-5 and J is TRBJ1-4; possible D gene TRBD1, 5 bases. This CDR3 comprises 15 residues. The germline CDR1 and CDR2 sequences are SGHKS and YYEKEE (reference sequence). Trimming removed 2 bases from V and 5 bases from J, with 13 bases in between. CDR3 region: CASSFSAGGNEKLFF. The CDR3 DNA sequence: TGTGCCAGCAGCTTTTCGGCGGGGGGAAATGAAAAACTGTTTTTT.

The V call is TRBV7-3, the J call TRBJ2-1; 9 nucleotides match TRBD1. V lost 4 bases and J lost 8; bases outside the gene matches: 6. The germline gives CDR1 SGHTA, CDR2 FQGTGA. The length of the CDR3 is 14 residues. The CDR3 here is CASSYGTGYDEQFF. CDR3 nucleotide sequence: TGTGCCAGCAGCTACGGGACAGGGTATGATGAGCAGTTCTTC.

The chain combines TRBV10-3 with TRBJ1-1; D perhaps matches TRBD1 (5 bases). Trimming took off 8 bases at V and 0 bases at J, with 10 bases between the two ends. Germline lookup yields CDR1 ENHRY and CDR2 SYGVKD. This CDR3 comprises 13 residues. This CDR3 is CAIAGGLNTEAFF. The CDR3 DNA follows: TGTGCCATCGCGGGGGGGTTGAACACTGAAGCTTTCTTT.

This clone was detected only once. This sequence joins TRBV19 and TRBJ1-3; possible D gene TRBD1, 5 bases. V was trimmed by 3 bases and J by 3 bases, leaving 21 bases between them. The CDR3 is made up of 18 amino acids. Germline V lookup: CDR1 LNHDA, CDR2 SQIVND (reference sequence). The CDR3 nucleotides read TGTGCCAGTAGTATGGGGCGAATCTCTCTGGTTTATGGAAACACCATATATTTT. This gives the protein CASSMGRISLVYGNTIYF.

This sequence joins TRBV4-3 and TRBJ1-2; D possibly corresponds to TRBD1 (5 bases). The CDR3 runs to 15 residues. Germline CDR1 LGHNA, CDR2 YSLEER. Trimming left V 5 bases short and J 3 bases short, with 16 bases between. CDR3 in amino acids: CASSAPGRAHYGYTF. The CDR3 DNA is TGCGCCAGCAGCGCCCCAGGGCGTGCACACTATGGCTACACCTTC.

CDR3 loop: CASSLGLTSMNYGYTF. CDR3 nucleotide sequence: TGTGCCAGCAGCTTGGGATTAACGAGCATGAACTATGGCTACACCTTC. The J gene is TRBJ1-2, the V gene TRBV5-4; D not resolved. The CDR3 contains 16 residues. From germline, CDR1 is SGHNT and CDR2 YYREEE (reference sequence). The V and J ends lost 0 bases and 2 bases respectively, with 14 bases between them. The full variable domain, completed using reference TRBV5-4 and TRBJ1-2, is ETGVTQSPTHLIKTRGQQVTLRCSSQSGHNTVSWYQQALGQGPQFIFQYYREEENGRGNFPPRFSGLQFPNYSSELNVNALELDDSALYLCASSLGLTSMNYGYTFGSGTRLTVV.

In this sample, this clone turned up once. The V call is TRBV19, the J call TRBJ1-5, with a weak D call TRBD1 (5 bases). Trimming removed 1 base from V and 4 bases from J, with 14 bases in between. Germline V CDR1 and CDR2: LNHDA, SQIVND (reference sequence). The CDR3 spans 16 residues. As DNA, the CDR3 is TGTGCCAGTAGTATAGTGAAAGGCAAGGGGAATCAGCCCCAGCATTTT. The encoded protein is CASSIVKGKGNQPQHF. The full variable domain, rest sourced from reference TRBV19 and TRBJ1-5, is DGGITQSPKYLFRKEGQNVTLSCEQNLNHDAMYWYRQDPGQGLRLIYYSQIVNDFQKGDIAEGYSVSREKKESFPLTVTSAQKNPTAFYLCASSIVKGKGNQPQHFGDGTRLSIL.

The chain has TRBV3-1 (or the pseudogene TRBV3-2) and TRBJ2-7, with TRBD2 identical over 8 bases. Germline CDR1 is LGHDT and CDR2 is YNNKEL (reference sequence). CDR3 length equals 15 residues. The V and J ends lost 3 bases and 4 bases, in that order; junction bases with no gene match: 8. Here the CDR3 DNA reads TGTGCCAGCAGCCATTACGAAGCGGGAGCGTACGAGCAGTACTTC. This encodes CASSHYEAGAYEQYF.

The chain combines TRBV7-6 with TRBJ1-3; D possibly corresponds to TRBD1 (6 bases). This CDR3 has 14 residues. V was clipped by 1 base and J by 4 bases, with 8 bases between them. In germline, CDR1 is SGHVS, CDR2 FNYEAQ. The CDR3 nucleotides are TGTGCCAGCAGCTTAGAGGGACAAGGAAACACCATATATTTT. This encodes CASSLEGQGNTIYF.

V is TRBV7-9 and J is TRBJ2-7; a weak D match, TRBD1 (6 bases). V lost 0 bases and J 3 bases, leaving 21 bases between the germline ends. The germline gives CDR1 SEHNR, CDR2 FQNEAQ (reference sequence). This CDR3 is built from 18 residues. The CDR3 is CASSLAYTVRQDSYEQYF. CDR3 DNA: TGTGCCAGCAGCTTAGCTTACACGGTCCGACAGGATAGCTACGAGCAGTACTTC.

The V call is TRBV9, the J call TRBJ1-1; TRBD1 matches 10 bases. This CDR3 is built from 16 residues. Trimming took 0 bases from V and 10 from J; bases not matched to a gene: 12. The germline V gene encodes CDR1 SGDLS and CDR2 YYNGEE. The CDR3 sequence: CASSVVDRGHPIGAFF. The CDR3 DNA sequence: TGTGCCAGCAGCGTAGTAGACAGGGGGCATCCGATAGGAGCTTTCTTT.

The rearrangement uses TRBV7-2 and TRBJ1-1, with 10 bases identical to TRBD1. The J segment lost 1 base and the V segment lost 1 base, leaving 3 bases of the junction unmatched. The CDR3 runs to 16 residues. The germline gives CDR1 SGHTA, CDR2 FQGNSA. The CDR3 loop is CASSLVGDRGNTEAFF. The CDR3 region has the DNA TGTGCCAGCAGCTTAGTCGGGGACAGGGGGAACACTGAAGCTTTCTTT.

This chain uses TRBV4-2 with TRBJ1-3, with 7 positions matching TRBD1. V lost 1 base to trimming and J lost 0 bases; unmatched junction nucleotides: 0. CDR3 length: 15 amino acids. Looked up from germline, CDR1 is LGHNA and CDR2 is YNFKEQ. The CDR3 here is CASSQGDSSGNTIYF. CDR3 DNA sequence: TGTGCCAGCAGCCAAGGGGACAGCTCTGGAAACACCATATATTTT.

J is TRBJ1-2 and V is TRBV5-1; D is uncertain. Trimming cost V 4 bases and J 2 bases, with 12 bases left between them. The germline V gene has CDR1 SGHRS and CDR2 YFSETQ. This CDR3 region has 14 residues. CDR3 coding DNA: TGCGCCAGCAGCCAGACCGCGACAAACTATGGCTACACCTTC. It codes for CASSQTATNYGYTF.

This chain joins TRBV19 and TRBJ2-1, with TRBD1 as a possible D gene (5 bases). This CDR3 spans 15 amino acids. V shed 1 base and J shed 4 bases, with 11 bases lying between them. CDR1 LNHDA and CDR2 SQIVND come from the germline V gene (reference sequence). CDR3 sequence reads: CASSIVAGQYNEQFF. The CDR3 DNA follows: TGTGCCAGTAGTATAGTGGCCGGACAATACAATGAGCAGTTCTTC.

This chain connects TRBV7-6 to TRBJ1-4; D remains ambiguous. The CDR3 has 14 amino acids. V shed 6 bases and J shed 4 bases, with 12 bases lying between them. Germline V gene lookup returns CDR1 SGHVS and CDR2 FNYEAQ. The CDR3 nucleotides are TGTGCCAGCAGTTTTAATACGGGTAATGAAAAACTGTTTTTT. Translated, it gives CASSFNTGNEKLFF.